These T cell receptor beta chains were read from a single sample in a study of blood T cell repertoires in COVID-19. The method was immunoSEQ multiplex PCR; TCRdb's version includes in-frame clones alone and lacks a portion of them. The sample includes around 150,000 clones, around 93% of them seen just once. The sequenced sample was peripheral blood. The receptors derive from a young man with COVID-19, enrolled during active disease. The CDR3 runs from the conserved cysteine through the conserved F or W.

j_call v_call cdr3_aa
TRBJ1-1 TRBV7-3 CASSSDRGTEAFF
TRBJ2-3 TRBV19 CATSLYRVRTDTQYF
TRBJ2-7 TRBV7-8 CASGSPGLAGARSYEQYF
TRBJ1-2 TRBV19 CASSIEGRTNYGYTF
TRBJ2-2 TRBV5-8 CASSLARRGTGELFF
TRBJ1-1 TRBV28 CASSLLILRAGGRGTEAFF
TRBJ2-3 TRBV3-1/TRBV3-2 CASSGTSGSSDTQYF
TRBJ1-2 TRBV6-2/TRBV6-3 CASSWTGANYGYTF
TRBJ2-1 TRBV27 CASSVLAGYYNEQFF
TRBJ1-1 TRBV6-2/TRBV6-3 CASSYTGTEAFF
TRBJ2-5 TRBV5-6 CASRTQGAETQYF
TRBJ1-1 TRBV6-6 CASSYRGLTEAFF